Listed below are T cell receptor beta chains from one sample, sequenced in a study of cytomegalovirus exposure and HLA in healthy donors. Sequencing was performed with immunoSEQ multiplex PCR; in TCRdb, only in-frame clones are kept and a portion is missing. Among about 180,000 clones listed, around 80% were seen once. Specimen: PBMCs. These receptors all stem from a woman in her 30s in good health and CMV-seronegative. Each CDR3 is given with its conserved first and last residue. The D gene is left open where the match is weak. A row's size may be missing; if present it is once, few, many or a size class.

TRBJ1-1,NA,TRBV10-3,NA,TGTGCCATCAGTGACCCAGGGCGAATGAACACTGAAGCTTTCTTT,CAISDPGRMNTEAFF
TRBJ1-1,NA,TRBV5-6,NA,TGTGCCAGCAGCTTGGAACAAAACACTGAAGCTTTCTTT,CASSLEQNTEAFF
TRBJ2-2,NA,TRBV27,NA,TGTGCCAGCAGTTTACTCGCGTTCACCGGGGAGCTGTTTTTT,CASSLLAFTGELFF
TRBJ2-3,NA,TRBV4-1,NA,TGCGCCAGCAGCCAAGAAGGGGCAGATACGCAGTATTTT,CASSQEGADTQYF
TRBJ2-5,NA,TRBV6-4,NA,TGTGCCAGCAGAACAGGCGATACAGGGGAGACCCAGTACTTC,CASRTGDTGETQYF
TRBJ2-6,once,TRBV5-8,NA,TGTGCCAGCAGCAGGGTGGGAGCCGGGTACTCTGGGGCCAACGTCCTGACTTTC,CASSRVGAGYSGANVLTF
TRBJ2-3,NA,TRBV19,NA,TGTGCCACCACTGCGGCGGAATCTAGCACAGATACGCAGTATTTT,CATTAAESSTDTQYF
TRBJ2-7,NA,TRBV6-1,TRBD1,TGTGCCAGCAGTGGGGGTCAGGGGGCCGACGAGCAGTACTTC,CASSGGQGADEQYF
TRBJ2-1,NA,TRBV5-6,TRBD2,TGTGCCAGCAGGGGGACTAGTAGGGAGCAGTTCTTC,CASRGTSREQFF
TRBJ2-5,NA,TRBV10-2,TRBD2,TGCGCCAGCAGTGGGGGATTCGTCGCGGGGGAGTACCAAGAGACCCAGTACTTC,CASSGGFVAGEYQETQYF
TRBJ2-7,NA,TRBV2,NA,TGTGCCAGCAGAGGGGAAGCCTACGAGCAGTACTTC,CASRGEAYEQYF
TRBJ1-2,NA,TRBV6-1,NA,TGTGCCAGCAGTGACCCGGGACAAGACTATGGCTACACCTTC,CASSDPGQDYGYTF
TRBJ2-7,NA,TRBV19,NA,TGTGCCAGTAGTATCGGCGGGACGCCGCGGGCCTACGAGCAGTACTTC,CASSIGGTPRAYEQYF
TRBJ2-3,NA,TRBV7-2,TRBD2,TGTGCCAGCAGCGCTCCGGGACTAGCGGGGGGGTCAGATACGCAGTATTTT,CASSAPGLAGGSDTQYF
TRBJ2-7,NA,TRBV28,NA,TGTGCCAGCAGTTTTGGAAGTACAGCCGTGGCGGGTGAGCAGTACTTC,CASSFGSTAVAGEQYF
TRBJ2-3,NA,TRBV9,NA,TGTGCCAGCAGCTTGAGACAGGGGAGCGGGGCCACAGATACGCAGTATTTT,CASSLRQGSGATDTQYF
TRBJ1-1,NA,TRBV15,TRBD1,TGTGCCACCAGCAAGGGGGCCGCGGACACTGAAGCTTTCTTT,CATSKGAADTEAFF
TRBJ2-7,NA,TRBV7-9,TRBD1,TGTTCCAGCAGCGCCTCCTCCGGGACAGAGCCGTATGAGCAGTACTTC,CSSSASSGTEPYEQYF
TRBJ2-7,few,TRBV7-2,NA,TGTGCCAGCAGCTTAGAGGGCAGGGGCGAGTTATACGAGCAGTACTTC,CASSLEGRGELYEQYF
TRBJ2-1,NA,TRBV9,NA,TGTGCCAGCAGCCTGACTGGCTCCTACAATGAGCAGTTCTTC,CASSLTGSYNEQFF
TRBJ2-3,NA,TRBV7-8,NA,TGTGCCAGCAGCTTGGAGGCCACCTCGGGCACAGATACGCAGTATTTT,CASSLEATSGTDTQYF
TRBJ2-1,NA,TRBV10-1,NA,TGCGCCAGCCCCTCTAGCGCCCGCTTATACAATGAGCAGTTCTTC,CASPSSARLYNEQFF
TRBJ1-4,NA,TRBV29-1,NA,TGCAGCGTCGCACCGGGGAATGAGGATGAAAAACTGTTTTTT,CSVAPGNEDEKLFF
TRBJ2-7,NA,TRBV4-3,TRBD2,TGCGCCAGCAGCCAAGATAGTGTCGGCGGGGGGGCTGTCGAGCAGTACTTC,CASSQDSVGGGAVEQYF
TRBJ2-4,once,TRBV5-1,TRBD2,TGCGCCAGCAGCTTGGAGCTAGCGGGCCAAAACAGTCAGTACTTC,CASSLELAGQNSQYF
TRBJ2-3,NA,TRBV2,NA,TGTGCCAGCGGGACGATCGCGGGAAGTTATTTT,CASGTIAGSYF
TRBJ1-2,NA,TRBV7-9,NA,TGTGCCAGCAGCCGAGAGGGCACAGGGATTGGCTACACCTTC,CASSREGTGIGYTF
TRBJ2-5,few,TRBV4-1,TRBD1,TGCGCCAGCAGCCAGGACAGGGGACAAGAGACCCAGTACTTC,CASSQDRGQETQYF
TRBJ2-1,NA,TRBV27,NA,TGTGCCAGCAGTTTAGCGGGCCTGAATTACAATGAGCAGTTCTTC,CASSLAGLNYNEQFF
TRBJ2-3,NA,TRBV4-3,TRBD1,TGCGCCAGCAGCCAAGACCACCGGGACAGGGGGCCAGATACGCAGTATTTT,CASSQDHRDRGPDTQYF
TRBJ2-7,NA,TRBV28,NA,TGTGCCAGCAGTCCTCCGACAGGCCCCTACGAGCAGTACTTC,CASSPPTGPYEQYF
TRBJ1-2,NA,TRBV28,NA,TGTGCCAGCAGTCCGCCGGGTCGACCAGGCTACACCTTC,CASSPPGRPGYTF
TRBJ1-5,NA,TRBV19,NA,TGTGCCAGTACGGGCAGGGAGGGCCAGCCCCAGCATTTT,CASTGREGQPQHF
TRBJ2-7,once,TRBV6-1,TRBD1,TGTGCCAGCACTCCCGGGACAGGGCCTTACGAGCAGTACTTC,CASTPGTGPYEQYF
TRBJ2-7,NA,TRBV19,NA,TGTGCCAGTAGTACTACAGGTGGGTCCTACGAGCAGTACTTC,CASSTTGGSYEQYF
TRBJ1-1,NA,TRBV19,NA,TGTGCCAGTAGTATGGCCCCGTACACTGAAGCTTTCTTT,CASSMAPYTEAFF
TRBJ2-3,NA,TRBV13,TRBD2,TGTGCCAGCAGCTTTGGGACTAGCGGGGGACCAGATACGCAGTATTTT,CASSFGTSGGPDTQYF
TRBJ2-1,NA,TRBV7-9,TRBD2,TGTGCCAGCAGCGTCAACGCCGGGACTAGCGGGAGTCGTGAGCAGTTCTTC,CASSVNAGTSGSREQFF
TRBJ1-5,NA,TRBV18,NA,TGTGCCAGCTCACCTGGAGGGAGCAATCAGCCCCAGCATTTT,CASSPGGSNQPQHF
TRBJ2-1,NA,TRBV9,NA,TGTGCCAGCAGCACAAGTGGAGGGAGTTCGGTCCATGAGCAGTTCTTC,CASSTSGGSSVHEQFF
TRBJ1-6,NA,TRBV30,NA,TGTGCCGGTGACGGGGGGTCCTATAATTCACCCCTCCACTTT,CAGDGGSYNSPLHF
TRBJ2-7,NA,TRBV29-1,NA,TGCAGCGTCAAAGTGGGAGCACAGATAAGCTACGAGCAGTACTTC,CSVKVGAQISYEQYF
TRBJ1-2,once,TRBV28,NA,TGTGCCAGCAGTTTAGCCGGGTATGGCTACACCTTC,CASSLAGYGYTF
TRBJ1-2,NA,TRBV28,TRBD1,TGTGCCAGCAGCCTAGCCCCGGGACAGGGTAGAGGAGGCTACACCTTC,CASSLAPGQGRGGYTF
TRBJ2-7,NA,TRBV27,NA,TGTGCCAGCAGTTTAGGGCAGATGAGCTCCTACGAGCAGTACTTC,CASSLGQMSSYEQYF
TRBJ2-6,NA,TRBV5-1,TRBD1,TGCGCCAGCAGCTACCGAGGGGACGACAGGGGGGTCTCCTCTGGGGCCAACGTCCTGACTTTC,CASSYRGDDRGVSSGANVLTF
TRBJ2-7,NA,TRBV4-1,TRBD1,TGCGCCAGCAGCCAAGATTTTCGGACAGGGCACGAGCAGTACTTC,CASSQDFRTGHEQYF
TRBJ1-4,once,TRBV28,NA,TGTGCCAGCAGTTTAGTCGGGTTCACAACTAATGAAAAACTGTTTTTT,CASSLVGFTTNEKLFF
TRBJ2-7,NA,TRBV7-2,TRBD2,TGTGCCAGCAGCCAGGGCGGGCTAGCGGAAGCCGAGCAGTACTTC,CASSQGGLAEAEQYF
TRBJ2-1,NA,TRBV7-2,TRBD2,TGTGCCAGCAGATCAGCGGGAGTAGGGTACAATGAGCAGTTCTTC,CASRSAGVGYNEQFF
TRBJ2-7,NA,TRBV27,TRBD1,TGTGCCAGCAGTTTGAAAGGGGGCAGCTACGAGCAGTACTTC,CASSLKGGSYEQYF
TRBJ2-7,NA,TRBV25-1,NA,TGTGCCAGCAGTTCTGACACCCTGATAGTCTACGAGCAGTACTTC,CASSSDTLIVYEQYF
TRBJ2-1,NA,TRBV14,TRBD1,TGTGCCAGCAGCCACCGACAGGGTGGCCTCTACAATGAGCAGTTCTTC,CASSHRQGGLYNEQFF
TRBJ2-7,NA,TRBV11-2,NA,TGTGCCAGCAGCTTCGAGTTCTCCGAGCAGTACTTC,CASSFEFSEQYF
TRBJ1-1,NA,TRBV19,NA,TGTGCCAGTAGCGACAGCCCTTCGGGGAACACTGAAGCTTTCTTT,CASSDSPSGNTEAFF
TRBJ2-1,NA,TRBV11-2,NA,TGTGCCAGCAGCCCCCAGGGGGGAGCTGGGATTCACAATGAGCAGTTCTTC,CASSPQGGAGIHNEQFF
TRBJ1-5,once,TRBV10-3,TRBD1,TGTGCCATCAGTGAGTCTGGACAGGGGTCCAATCAGCCCCAGCATTTT,CAISESGQGSNQPQHF
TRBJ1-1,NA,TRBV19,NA,TGTGCCAGTAGTATAGCGGGATACACTGAAGCTTTCTTT,CASSIAGYTEAFF
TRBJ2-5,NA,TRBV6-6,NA,TGTGCCAGCAGTTACTCGACGCGGGCCGAGACCCAGTACTTC,CASSYSTRAETQYF
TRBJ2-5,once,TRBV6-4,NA,TGTGCCAGCAGTGAATGTGGGAGCGAGAGGGTCGGGGAGACCCAGTACTTC,CASSECGSERVGETQYF